This T cell receptor beta chain was sequenced during a study of beta chain features in type 1 diabetes. The authors reverse transcribed all of the isolated RNA, so sequencing captured expressed TCRB transcripts. An average of approximately 3.6 million reads was obtained for naive, central memory and regulatory T cell samples. The method was immunoSEQ multiplex PCR; TCRdb's version includes in-frame clones alone and lacks a portion of them. The sample contains 60,000 or so clones, about 60% of which appear only once. This clone was seen only a few times. Sequencing was carried out using Tregs from blood. The clonotype was recovered from a woman aged 18 to 35 in good health.

CDR3 amino acids: CASKGLAGVETQYF. The DNA of the CDR3 is TGTGCCAGCAAGGGACTAGCGGGAGTAGAGACCCAGTACTTC. J is TRBJ2-5 and V is TRBV6-5; 14 nucleotides align to TRBD2. The germline V gene has CDR1 MNHEY and CDR2 SVGAGI. The CDR3 runs 14 residues. J lost 4 bases, V lost 7 bases, and 2 bases had no gene match.